The rows below give T cell receptor beta chains drawn from one sample of a study of human T cells and chemical hapten exposure. TCRdb re-called the RACE reads through MiXCR, storing one row per CDR3 protein. The repertoire holds fewer than 350,000 distinct CDR3 sequences, with roughly 8% as singletons. The material sequenced was whole blood, taken in connection with sensitization to the hapten diphenylcyclopropenone (DPC). The receptors were sampled from a man younger than 35 with alopecia areata. Some clones in this sample may be carry-over from other donors' samples. CDR3s leave out the opening cysteine and the closing phenylalanine or tryptophan.

j_call,v_call,cdr3_aa
TRBJ1-4,TRBV6-5,ASRHRTGGSTNEKLF
TRBJ1-1,TRBV25-1,ASSAEGENTEAF
TRBJ1-1,TRBV5-1,ASSSGMRWSTEAF
TRBJ1-5,TRBV6-5,ASSETDGSNQPQH
TRBJ2-7,TRBV5-1,ASSSSGTYTYEQY
TRBJ2-5,TRBV24-1,ATSDGPLGAMETQY
TRBJ1-6,TRBV4-2,ASSQVVGANSPLH
TRBJ1-1,TRBV6-5,ASTLTPNTEAF
TRBJ1-4,TRBV3-1,ASSQFRGPNEKLF
TRBJ2-3,TRBV20-1,SARDLMGGTNTDTQY
TRBJ1-2,TRBV12-3/TRBV12-4,ASIGGAEVYGYT
TRBJ2-7,TRBV7-9,ASSPGTRYEQY
TRBJ1-2,TRBV4-3,ASSQDRGGMHYGYT
TRBJ2-1,TRBV6-5,ASSYSNRVGIYNEQF
TRBJ1-3,TRBV7-8,ASSWSGNTIY
TRBJ1-1,TRBV20-1,SARDVLYTEAF
TRBJ1-1,TRBV7-3,ASSLGTGTTEAF
TRBJ2-7,TRBV5-1,ASSDSSYEQY
TRBJ1-1,TRBV7-2,ASRIGGAQNTEAF
TRBJ1-5,TRBV12-3/TRBV12-4,ASSWTENQPQH
TRBJ1-2,TRBV12-3/TRBV12-4,ASSLTPTGDGYT
TRBJ2-3,TRBV4-3,ASSQDTRPQGRSQDTQY
TRBJ1-2,TRBV6-2/TRBV6-3,ASSYRTANYGYT
TRBJ1-6,TRBV7-2,ASSLQGNSPLH
TRBJ2-3,TRBV6-1,ATRETDTQY
TRBJ1-2,TRBV27,ASSTGGAYGYT
TRBJ2-2,TRBV20-1,SARLPGTNTGELF
TRBJ1-1,TRBV6-6,ASSYSRVPTEAF
TRBJ1-1,TRBV9,ASSVTGGADTEAF